The subject of this entry is one T cell receptor (beta chain). In the authors' methods: Amplification of reference gene primers was used by the study to estimate nucleated cell counts. Method: immunoSEQ multiplex PCR; TCRdb's copy keeps in-frame clones and lacks some. That table gives V, J and clone size, and the DNA gave D and trimming. The table includes about 140,000 clones, around 90% detected once. Germline V gene lookup returns CDR1 MNHNS and CDR2 SASEGT. The germline V and J ends were trimmed by 1 base and 3 bases, with 6 bases remaining between them. The CDR3 runs to 13 residues. The data derive from a study of blood T cell repertoires in COVID-19. Study as a whole: Acute-phase and convalescent COVID-19 samples originated in the United States, Italy and Spain. Sources were T cells, B-cell-depleted T cells, or PBMCs; the material itself was cDNA or gDNA.

This rearrangement joins TRBV6-1 to TRBJ1-2, with a possible D match to TRBD1 (5 bases). This sequence originates from a man aged 70 or older with acute or convalescent COVID-19. What was sequenced was peripheral blood. DNA for the CDR3: TGTGCCAGCAGTGAAGGGGGCCACTATGGCTACACCTTC. It encodes CASSEGGHYGYTF.